One and the same sample provided the 21 T cell receptor beta chains below, sequenced in a study of blood T cell repertoires in COVID-19. The data were produced by immunoSEQ multiplex PCR, yet TCRdb's version contains in-frame clones alone and is incomplete. The sample records about 200,000 clones, roughly 80% being singletons. Sequences were obtained from peripheral blood. These receptors originate from a man in his 60s with acute or convalescent COVID-19.

The rearrangement links TRBV5-1 to TRBJ2-5; 13 nucleotides match TRBD2. Losses at the gene ends were 6 bases for V and 3 bases for J; bases not matched to a gene: 8. CDR1 and CDR2 from the germline V gene are SGHRS and YFSETQ. The CDR3 sequence is 16 residues long. CDR3 sequence reads: CASNIQGLAGEETQYF. DNA of the CDR3: TGCGCCAGCAACATCCAAGGACTAGCGGGGGAAGAGACCCAGTACTTC.

This chain links TRBV6-1 with TRBJ1-2; D uncertain. The CDR3 loop spans 15 amino acids. Trimming removed 3 bases at V and 4 bases at J, with 15 bases between. Germline V lookup: CDR1 MNHNS, CDR2 SASEGT. CDR3 coding DNA: TGTGCCAGCAGTGATATAGAGAGATCGATCTATGGCTACACCTTC. Translated, it gives CASSDIERSIYGYTF.

The chain carries TRBV6-5 and TRBJ1-2, with 7 bases aligning to TRBD1. Germline V lookup: CDR1 MNHEY, CDR2 SVGAGI. Germline trimming cut 2 bases from V and 4 bases from J; bases unmatched to any gene: 10. The CDR3 has 16 residues. In nucleotides, the CDR3 is TGTGCCAGCAGTTACACAACCCAGGGACAGTCCTATGGCTACACCTTC. Protein product: CASSYTTQGQSYGYTF.

This clone was observed once. The chain uses TRBV13 and TRBJ2-1; TRBD1 might be the D (7 bases). Looked up from germline, CDR1 is PRHDT and CDR2 is FYEKMQ (reference sequence). With 5 bases removed from V and 3 bases from J, the gap between germline ends came to 20 bases. The CDR3 consists of 17 residues. The DNA of the CDR3 is TGTGCCAGCAGCCCCCGAGCCAGGGGGGCGGGCTACAATGAGCAGTTCTTC. Protein sequence: CASSPRARGAGYNEQFF.

The rearrangement joins TRBV7-8 to TRBJ2-1; possible D gene TRBD1, 6 bases. CDR1 and CDR2 (germline): SGHVS, FQNEAQ. The length of the CDR3 is 15 residues. V was trimmed by 1 base and J by 3 bases, leaving 10 bases between them. CDR3 coding DNA: TGTGCCAGCAGCTTAGTGGCAGGGGTCTACAATGAGCAGTTCTTC. Protein product: CASSLVAGVYNEQFF.

This sequence joins TRBV6-2 or TRBV6-3 and TRBJ2-1; 10 positions match TRBD2. CDR3 size: 16 residues. Germline V gene sequence: CDR1 MNHEY, CDR2 SVGEGT. J lost 0 bases, V lost 5 bases, and 4 bases had no gene match. The DNA of the CDR3 is TGTGCCAGCAGTGAGACTAGCGGGCGCTCCTACAATGAGCAGTTCTTC. It specifies CASSETSGRSYNEQFF.

The chain uses TRBV7-2 and TRBJ2-1; D is possibly TRBD2 (6 bases). Looked up from germline, CDR1 is SGHTA and CDR2 is FQGNSA. With 5 bases removed from V and 0 bases from J, the gap between germline ends came to 14 bases. This CDR3 spans 16 amino acids. CDR3 sequence: CASSTRERASYNEQFF. Here the CDR3 DNA reads TGTGCCAGCAGCACGAGGGAGCGGGCCTCCTACAATGAGCAGTTCTTC.

The CDR3 DNA reads as TGTGCCAGCAGTTTAACTAGCTCCTACAATGAGCAGTTCTTC. It is translated as CASSLTSSYNEQFF. This sequence joins TRBV7-9 and TRBJ2-1; possible D gene TRBD2, 5 bases. The CDR3 is 14 residues long. V lost 6 bases and J 0 bases, leaving 9 bases between the germline ends. In germline, CDR1 is SEHNR, CDR2 FQNEAQ (reference sequence).

Note on this clone: The identical CDR3 is also encoded by other nucleotide sequences in the sample. This chain joins TRBV5-1 and TRBJ1-5; D gene uncertain. Trimming removed 0 bases at V and 1 base at J, with 5 bases between. The CDR3 extends over 14 amino acids. Germline values: CDR1 SGHRS, CDR2 YFSETQ. The CDR3 sequence: CASSLGQSNQPQHF. The DNA of the CDR3 is TGCGCCAGCAGCTTGGGACAAAGCAATCAGCCCCAGCATTTT.

This chain joins TRBV6-4 and TRBJ1-2; D unclear. V lost 8 bases, J lost 2 bases, and 9 bases lay in between. The germline V gene has CDR1 MRHNA and CDR2 SNTAGT. This CDR3 spans 12 amino acids. The CDR3 region has the DNA TGTGCCAGCCATGGCAGAAACTATGGCTACACCTTC. This translates into CASHGRNYGYTF.

This chain links TRBV9 with TRBJ2-3; D unclear. V lost 4 bases, J lost 1 base, and 13 bases lay in between. Germline V gene data show CDR1 as SGDLS and CDR2 as YYNGEE. CDR3 length: 15 residues. The CDR3 spells CASSPSTEGTDTQYF. For the CDR3, the DNA is TGTGCCAGCAGCCCTTCGACCGAGGGCACAGATACGCAGTATTTT.

This sequence joins TRBV27 and TRBJ2-5; TRBD2 agrees at 7 bases. Trimming cost V 3 bases and J 1 base; bases outside gene matches: 5. Germline lookup yields CDR1 MNHEY and CDR2 SMNVEV (reference sequence). The CDR3 is made up of 15 amino acids. The CDR3 sequence is CASSFVGGSQETQYF. CDR3 DNA: TGTGCCAGCAGTTTCGTGGGGGGGAGCCAAGAGACCCAGTACTTC.

The genes are TRBV11-2 and TRBJ1-5; D uncertain. Trimming pared 0 bases from V and 7 bases from J, leaving 10 bases between. The CDR3 has 14 amino acids. CDR1 and CDR2 from the germline V gene are SGHAT and FQNNGV. The CDR3, as DNA: TGTGCCAGCAGCTTAGATCGGGTTAGACAGCCCCAGCATTTT. Its protein is CASSLDRVRQPQHF.

The J gene is TRBJ2-1, the V gene TRBV11-1, with D possibly being TRBD2 (5 bases). The V gene's germline CDR1 is SGHAT and CDR2 FQDESV (reference sequence). The CDR3 totals 14 residues. V was cut by 3 bases and J by 2 bases, with 8 bases left in between. For the CDR3, the DNA is TGTGCCAGCAGCTTCATCGGGACCTACAATGAGCAGTTCTTC. Translating it yields CASSFIGTYNEQFF. Full variable domain (rest looked up from reference TRBV11-1 and TRBJ2-1): EAEVAQSPRYKITEKSQAVAFWCDPISGHATLYWYRQILGQGPELLVQFQDESVVDDSQLPKDRFSAERLKGVDSTLKIQPAELGDSAMYLCASSFIGTYNEQFFGPGTRLTVL.

This sequence joins TRBV6-4 and TRBJ2-6, with D unresolved. Germline values: CDR1 MRHNA, CDR2 SNTAGT. There are 14 residues in the CDR3. The V gene lost 3 bases and the J gene lost 3 bases, with 6 bases spanning the gap. The chain's CDR3 is CASSELVGANVLTF. The DNA of the CDR3 is TGTGCCAGCAGTGAATTAGTTGGGGCCAACGTCCTGACTTTC.

The chain uses TRBV15 and TRBJ2-3; weak D call: TRBD1 (6 bases). This CDR3 has 18 amino acids. Trimming cost V 3 bases and J 2 bases, with 21 bases left between them. Germline V lookup: CDR1 LNHNV, CDR2 YYDKDF (reference sequence). For the CDR3, the DNA is TGTGCCACCAGCAGGATCCTCCCCGACAGGAGAGACACAGATACGCAGTATTTT. It specifies CATSRILPDRRDTDTQYF. Filled out from reference TRBV15 and TRBJ2-3, the complete variable domain reads DAMVIQNPRYQVTQFGKPVTLSCSQTLNHNVMYWYQQKSSQAPKLLFHYYDKDFNNEADTPDNFQSRRPNTSFCFLDIRSPGLGDTAMYLCATSRILPDRRDTDTQYFGPGTRLTVL.

This clone has just a few counts. The chain uses TRBV2 and TRBJ1-1, with D perhaps matching TRBD1 (6 bases). CDR3 size: 13 residues. The ends were cut back, 6 bases at V and 3 bases at J, with 11 bases in the middle. Germline CDR1 SNHLY, CDR2 FYNNEI. CDR3 bases: TGTGCCAGCAGGGTCAGGGGCGACACTGAAGCTTTCTTT. Its translation: CASRVRGDTEAFF.

This chain uses TRBV15 with TRBJ2-7; maybe TRBD2 (6 bases). There are 15 residues in the CDR3. Between the trimmed V and J ends, which lost 0 bases and 2 bases, there was a span of 11 bases. CDR1 and CDR2 (germline): LNHNV, YYDKDF (reference sequence). As DNA, the CDR3 is TGTGCCACCAGCAGAGATGGAGGGCTTACCTACGAGCAGTACTTC. Translation: CATSRDGGLTYEQYF.

The chain carries TRBV19 and TRBJ2-5, with D possibly TRBD1 on 6 matching bases. The CDR3 is 16 residues long. Germline CDR1 reads LNHDA; CDR2 reads SQIVND (reference sequence). The V gene lost 5 bases and the J gene lost 0 bases, with 16 bases spanning the gap. The CDR3 DNA follows: TGTGCCAGTAGTCCTCTTCGGACAGCGCACCAAGAGACCCAGTACTTC. Translating gives CASSPLRTAHQETQYF.

The chain carries TRBV6-5 and TRBJ2-1; tentatively, D is TRBD2 (5 bases). This CDR3 region has 15 residues. V was pared by 2 bases and J by 5 bases, with 13 bases between. Germline CDR1 reads MNHEY; CDR2 reads SVGAGI. CDR3 sequence reads: CASSYQVGAHNEQFF. The CDR3 coding sequence is TGTGCCAGCAGTTACCAAGTGGGAGCGCACAATGAGCAGTTCTTC.

This clone was detected only a few times. This rearrangement joins TRBV5-4 to TRBJ2-1; 7 bases are a match to TRBD1. Germline CDR1 is SGHNT and CDR2 is YYREEE (reference sequence). The J segment lost 7 bases and the V segment lost 4 bases, leaving 5 bases of the junction unmatched. CDR3 length: 13 amino acids. CDR3 nucleotide sequence: TGTGCCAGCAGCCCCCCCAGGGGGAATGAGCAGTTCTTC. Protein sequence: CASSPPRGNEQFF. Variable domain in full (rest from reference TRBV5-4 and TRBJ2-1): ETGVTQSPTHLIKTRGQQVTLRCSSQSGHNTVSWYQQALGQGPQFIFQYYREEENGRGNFPPRFSGLQFPNYSSELNVNALELDDSALYLCASSPPRGNEQFFGPGTRLTVL.